Given below is one T cell receptor (beta chain) in context. What it binds is unknown. The data were taken from a study of OX40 agonist ivuxolimab in advanced cancers. Study-wide findings and caveats: Relative to CD4+ cells, CD8+ T cells on average had more expanded clones. Dose levels from 0.1 to 3.0 mg/kg saw CD4+ and CD8+ blood T cells expand clonally by week 6.

The table came from immunoSEQ multiplex PCR; TCRdb's copy has only in-frame clones and leaves some out. The table lists about 35,000 clones, around three quarters of them singletons. This TCR was recovered from an adult with an advanced solid tumor such as melanoma, head and neck, liver or kidney cancer. The source material was CD4+ or CD8+ T cells sorted from blood, sampled in a trial of the OX40 agonist ivuxolimab.

This CDR3 is CASSLGGPGVNTEAFF. As DNA, the CDR3 is TGTGCCAGCAGTTTGGGCGGACCGGGGGTTAACACTGAAGCTTTCTTT. V and J are TRBV6-6 and TRBJ1-1; tentatively, D is TRBD1 (5 bases). The germline V gene has CDR1 MNHNY and CDR2 SVGAGI (reference sequence). Deletions cut 4 bases from V and 2 bases from J, with 17 bases between. The CDR3 loop spans 16 amino acids.